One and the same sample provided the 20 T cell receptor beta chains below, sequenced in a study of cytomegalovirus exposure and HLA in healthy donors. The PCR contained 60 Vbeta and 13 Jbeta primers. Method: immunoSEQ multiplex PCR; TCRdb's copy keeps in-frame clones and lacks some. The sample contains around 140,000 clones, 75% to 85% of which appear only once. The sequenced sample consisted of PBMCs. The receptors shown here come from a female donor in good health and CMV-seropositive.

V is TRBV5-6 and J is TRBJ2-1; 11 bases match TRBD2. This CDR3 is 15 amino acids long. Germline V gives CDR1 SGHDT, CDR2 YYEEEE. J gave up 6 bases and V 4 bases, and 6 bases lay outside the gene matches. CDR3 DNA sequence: TGTGCCAGCAGCGAGGTAGCGGGAGGGTCCAATGAGCAGTTCTTC. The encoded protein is CASSEVAGGSNEQFF. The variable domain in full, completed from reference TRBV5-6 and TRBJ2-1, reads DAGVTQSPTHLIKTRGQQVTLRCSPKSGHDTVSWYQQALGQGPQFIFQYYEEEERQRGNFPDRFSGHQFPNYSSELNVNALLLGDSALYLCASSEVAGGSNEQFFGPGTRLTVL.

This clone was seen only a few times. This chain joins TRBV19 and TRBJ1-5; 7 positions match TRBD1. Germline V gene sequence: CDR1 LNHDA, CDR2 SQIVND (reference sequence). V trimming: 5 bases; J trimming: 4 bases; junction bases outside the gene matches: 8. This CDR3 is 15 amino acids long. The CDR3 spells CASSPRGTENQPQHF. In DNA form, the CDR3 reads TGTGCCAGTAGTCCTCGGGGGACAGAAAATCAGCCCCAGCATTTT.

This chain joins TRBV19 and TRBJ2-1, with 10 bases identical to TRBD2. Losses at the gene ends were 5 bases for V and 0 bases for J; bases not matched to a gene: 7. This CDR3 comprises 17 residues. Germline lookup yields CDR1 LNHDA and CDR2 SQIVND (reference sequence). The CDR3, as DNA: TGTGCCAGTAGTTGGCCCAGCGGGGGGGGCTCCTACAATGAGCAGTTCTTC. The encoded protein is CASSWPSGGGSYNEQFF. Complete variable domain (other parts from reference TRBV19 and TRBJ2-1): DGGITQSPKYLFRKEGQNVTLSCEQNLNHDAMYWYRQDPGQGLRLIYYSQIVNDFQKGDIAEGYSVSREKKESFPLTVTSAQKNPTAFYLCASSWPSGGGSYNEQFFGPGTRLTVL.

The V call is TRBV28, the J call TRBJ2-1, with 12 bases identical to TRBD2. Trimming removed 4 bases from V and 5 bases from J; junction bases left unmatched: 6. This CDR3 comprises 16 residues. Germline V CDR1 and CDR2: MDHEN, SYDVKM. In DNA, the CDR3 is TGTGCCAGCAGTTCACCCTCTAGCGGGGGGGACAATGAGCAGTTCTTC. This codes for CASSSPSSGGDNEQFF.

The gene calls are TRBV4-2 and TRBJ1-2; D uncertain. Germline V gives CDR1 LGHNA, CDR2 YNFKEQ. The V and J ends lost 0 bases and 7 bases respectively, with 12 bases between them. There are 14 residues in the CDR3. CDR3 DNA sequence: TGTGCCAGCAGCCAAGATATAGAGGGTCCTGGCTACACCTTC. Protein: CASSQDIEGPGYTF.

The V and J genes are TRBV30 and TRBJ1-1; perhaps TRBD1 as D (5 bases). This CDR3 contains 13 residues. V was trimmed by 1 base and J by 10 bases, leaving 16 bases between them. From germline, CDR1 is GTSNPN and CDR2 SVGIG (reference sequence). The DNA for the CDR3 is TGTGCCTGGAGTGCAGGGTCCGCGCAAGTAGCTTTCTTT. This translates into CAWSAGSAQVAFF.

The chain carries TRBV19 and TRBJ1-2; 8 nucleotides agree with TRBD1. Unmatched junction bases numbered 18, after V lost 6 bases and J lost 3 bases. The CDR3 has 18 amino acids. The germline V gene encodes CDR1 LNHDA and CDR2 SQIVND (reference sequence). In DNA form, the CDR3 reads TGTGCCAGTAGGCGAACCTTGGGACAGGTAATGGTGGACTATGGCTACACCTTC. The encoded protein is CASRRTLGQVMVDYGYTF.

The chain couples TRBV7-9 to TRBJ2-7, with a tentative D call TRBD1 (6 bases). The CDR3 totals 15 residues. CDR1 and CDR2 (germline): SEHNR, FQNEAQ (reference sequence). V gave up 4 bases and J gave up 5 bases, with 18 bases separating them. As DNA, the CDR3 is TGTGCCAGCAGCTCCACGCGGACAGTATCCCACGAGCAGTACTTC. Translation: CASSSTRTVSHEQYF.

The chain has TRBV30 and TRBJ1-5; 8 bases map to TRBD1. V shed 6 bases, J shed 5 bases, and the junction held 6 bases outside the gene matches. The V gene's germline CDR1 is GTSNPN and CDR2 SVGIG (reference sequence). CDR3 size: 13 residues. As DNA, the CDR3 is TGTGCCTGCTCACAGGGGGGGGATCAGCCCCAGCATTTT. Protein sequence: CACSQGGDQPQHF.

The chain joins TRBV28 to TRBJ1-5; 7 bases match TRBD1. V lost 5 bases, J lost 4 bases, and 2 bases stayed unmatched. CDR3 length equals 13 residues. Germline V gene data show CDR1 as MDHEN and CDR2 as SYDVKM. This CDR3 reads CASSEQGNQPQHF. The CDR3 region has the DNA TGTGCCAGCAGTGAACAGGGGAATCAGCCCCAGCATTTT.

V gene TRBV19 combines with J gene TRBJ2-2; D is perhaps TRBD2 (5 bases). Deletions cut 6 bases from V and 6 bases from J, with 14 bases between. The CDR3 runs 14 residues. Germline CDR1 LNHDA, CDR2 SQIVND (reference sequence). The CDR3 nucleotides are TGTGCCAGTAGCCCGGGGAAGGGCGCCGGGGAGCTGTTTTTT. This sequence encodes CASSPGKGAGELFF.

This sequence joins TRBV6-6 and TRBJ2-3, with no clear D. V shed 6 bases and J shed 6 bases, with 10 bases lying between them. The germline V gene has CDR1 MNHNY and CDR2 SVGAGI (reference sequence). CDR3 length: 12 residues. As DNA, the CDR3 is TGTGCCAGCAGCCTACAGTGGGATACGCAGTATTTT. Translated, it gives CASSLQWDTQYF.

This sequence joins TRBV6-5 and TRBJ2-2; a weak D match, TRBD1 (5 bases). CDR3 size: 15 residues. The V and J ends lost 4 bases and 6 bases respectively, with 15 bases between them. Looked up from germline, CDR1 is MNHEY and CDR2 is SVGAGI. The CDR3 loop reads CASSSALWGSGELFF. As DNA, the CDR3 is TGTGCCAGCAGTTCCGCGCTGTGGGGCTCCGGGGAGCTGTTTTTT.

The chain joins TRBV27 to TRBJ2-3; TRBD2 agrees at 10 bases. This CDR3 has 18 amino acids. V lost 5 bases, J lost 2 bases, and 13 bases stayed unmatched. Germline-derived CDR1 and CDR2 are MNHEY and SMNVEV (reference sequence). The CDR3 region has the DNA TGTGCCAGCAGTAGCCCCGCCGCTAGCGGGGGATACACAGATACGCAGTATTTT. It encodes CASSSPAASGGYTDTQYF.

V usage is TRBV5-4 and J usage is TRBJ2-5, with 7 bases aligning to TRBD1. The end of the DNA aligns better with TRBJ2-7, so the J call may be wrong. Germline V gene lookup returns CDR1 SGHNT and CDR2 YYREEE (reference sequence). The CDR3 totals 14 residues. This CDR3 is CASSLRQGSYEQYF. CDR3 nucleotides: TGTGCCAGCAGCCTACGACAGGGCTCCTACGAGCAGTACTTC.

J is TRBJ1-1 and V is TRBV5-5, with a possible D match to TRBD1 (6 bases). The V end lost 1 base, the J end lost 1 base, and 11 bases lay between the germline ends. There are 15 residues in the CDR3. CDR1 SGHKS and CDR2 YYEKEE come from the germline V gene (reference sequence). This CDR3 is CASSLLGAPNTEAFF. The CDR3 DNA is TGTGCCAGCAGCTTGCTGGGGGCCCCGAACACTGAAGCTTTCTTT. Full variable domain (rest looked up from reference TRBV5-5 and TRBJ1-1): DAGVTQSPTHLIKTRGQQVTLRCSPISGHKSVSWYQQVLGQGPQFIFQYYEKEERGRGNFPDRFSARQFPNYSSELNVNALLLGDSALYLCASSLLGAPNTEAFFGQGTRLTVV.

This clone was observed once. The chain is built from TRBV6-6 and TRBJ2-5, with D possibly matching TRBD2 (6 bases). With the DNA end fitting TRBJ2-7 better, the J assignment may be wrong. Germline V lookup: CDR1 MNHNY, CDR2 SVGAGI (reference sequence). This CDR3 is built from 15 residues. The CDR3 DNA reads TGTGCCAGCAGTTACTCGGCGGAGCGGGCCTACGAGCAGTACTTC. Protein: CASSYSAERAYEQYF.

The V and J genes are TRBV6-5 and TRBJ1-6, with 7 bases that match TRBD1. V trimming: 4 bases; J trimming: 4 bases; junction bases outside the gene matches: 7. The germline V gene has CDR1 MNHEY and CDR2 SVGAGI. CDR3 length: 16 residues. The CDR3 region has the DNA TGTGCCAGCAGTTCTGGGGACAGAGTATATAATTCACCCCTCCACTTT. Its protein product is CASSSGDRVYNSPLHF.

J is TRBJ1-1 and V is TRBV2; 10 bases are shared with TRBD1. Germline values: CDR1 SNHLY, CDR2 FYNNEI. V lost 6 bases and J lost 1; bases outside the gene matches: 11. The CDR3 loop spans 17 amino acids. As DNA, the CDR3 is TGTGCCAGCAGGGACGACAGGGGGCGAGCCTGGAACACTGAAGCTTTCTTT. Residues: CASRDDRGRAWNTEAFF.

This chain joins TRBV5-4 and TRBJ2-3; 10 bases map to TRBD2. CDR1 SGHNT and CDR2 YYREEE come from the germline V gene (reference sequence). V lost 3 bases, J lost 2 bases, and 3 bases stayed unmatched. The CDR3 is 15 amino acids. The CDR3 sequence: CASSSAGGDTDTQYF. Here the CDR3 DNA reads TGTGCCAGCAGCTCAGCGGGAGGGGACACAGATACGCAGTATTTT.